What follows is one T cell receptor beta chain and its context. Antigen: not known. The record originates from a study of cytomegalovirus exposure and HLA in healthy donors. Broader study findings: Further analysis, carried out later, found HLA-associated TCR beta chains more clonally expanded than equally common other chains. Later work found that TCR association rates differed between HLA loci; DRB1 had the most and HLA-C the fewest.

Regarding donors, all were healthy bone marrow donors. Donors had nominal health at sampling but likely had unrecorded immune exposures. This CDR3 spans 11 amino acids. Trimming at V came to 5 bases and at J to 11 bases, leaving 5 bases not matched to a gene. Germline V gene data show CDR1 as SEHNR and CDR2 as FQNEAQ (reference sequence). PCR amplification relied on 60 Vbeta primers (plus 13 Jbeta primers). Repertoires were generated with immunoSEQ multiplex PCR, while TCRdb's copy carries only in-frame clones and drops some. The sample carries about 87,000 clones, roughly 70% recorded once. The material sequenced was PBMCs. The chain combines TRBV7-9 with TRBJ1-1, with 7 bases aligning to TRBD1. The receptor's source is a man aged 30-40 years in good health and CMV-seropositive. This CDR3 reads CASSRDSLAFF. CDR3 in DNA: TGTGCCAGCAGCCGGGACAGTCTGGCTTTCTTT.